This T cell receptor (beta chain) was identified during a study of cytomegalovirus exposure and HLA in healthy donors. Overall study findings and caveats: Reports described diagnosis of cytomegalovirus status by the classifier as highly specific and sensitive. HLA alleles were associated with 16,000 or so TCR beta sequences in a later analysis at 0.05 false discovery rate. An observed cluster of highly shared sequence variants was recorded as a likely sequencing artifact.

The PCR used 60 Vbeta and 13 Jbeta primers. Some clones are missing from TCRdb's copy, which holds only in-frame ones; the method was immunoSEQ multiplex PCR. The sample consists of approximately 200,000 clones, around 80% of them appearing once. Looked up from germline, CDR1 is MNHEY and CDR2 is SMNVEV (reference sequence). The CDR3 is 16 amino acids. The V and J ends lost 3 bases and 3 bases, in that order; junction bases with no gene match: 8. Remarks on this clone: What it binds is not known.

This rearrangement joins TRBV27 to TRBJ1-1; 9 nucleotides align to TRBD1. Source material: PBMCs. The sequence derives from a young woman in good health and CMV-seropositive. CDR3 sequence: CASSFGTGLSDTEAFF. CDR3 DNA: TGTGCCAGCAGTTTCGGGACAGGGTTATCAGACACTGAAGCTTTCTTT.